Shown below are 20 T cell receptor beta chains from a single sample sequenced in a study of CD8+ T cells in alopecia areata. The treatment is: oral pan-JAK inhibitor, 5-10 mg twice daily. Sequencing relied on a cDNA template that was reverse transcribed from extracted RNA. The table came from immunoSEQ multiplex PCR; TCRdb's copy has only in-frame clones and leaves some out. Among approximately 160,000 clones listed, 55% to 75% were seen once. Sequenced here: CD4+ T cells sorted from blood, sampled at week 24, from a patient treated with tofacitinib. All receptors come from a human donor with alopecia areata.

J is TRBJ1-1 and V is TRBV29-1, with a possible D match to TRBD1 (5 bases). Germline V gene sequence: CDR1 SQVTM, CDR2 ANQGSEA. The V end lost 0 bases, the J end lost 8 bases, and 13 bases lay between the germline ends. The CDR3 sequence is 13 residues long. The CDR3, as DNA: TGCAGCGTTGAAGATCGGCAGGGACTAGAAGCTTTCTTT. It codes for CSVEDRQGLEAFF.

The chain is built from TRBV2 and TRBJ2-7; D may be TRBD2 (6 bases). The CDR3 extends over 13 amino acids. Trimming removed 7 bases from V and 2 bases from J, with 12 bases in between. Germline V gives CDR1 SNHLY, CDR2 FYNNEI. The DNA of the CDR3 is TGTGCCAGCAAGGGAGGCTTTCCCTACGAGCAGTACTTC. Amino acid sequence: CASKGGFPYEQYF.

CDR3 bases: TGTGCCAGCTCACCACCGGGGACAGGTGGCCTTGGTGGCTACACCTTC. It translates to CASSPPGTGGLGGYTF. The J gene is TRBJ1-2, the V gene TRBV18, with TRBD1 identical over 8 bases. V lost 0 bases, J lost 7 bases, and 10 bases stayed unmatched. In germline, CDR1 is KGHSH, CDR2 LQKENI. The CDR3 covers 16 residues.

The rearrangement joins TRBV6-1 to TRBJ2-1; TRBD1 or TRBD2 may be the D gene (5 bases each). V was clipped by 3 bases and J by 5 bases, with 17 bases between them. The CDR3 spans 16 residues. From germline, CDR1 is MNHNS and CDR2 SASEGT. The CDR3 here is CASSDSGTKMNNEQFF. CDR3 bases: TGTGCCAGCAGTGATTCCGGGACGAAAATGAACAATGAGCAGTTCTTC.

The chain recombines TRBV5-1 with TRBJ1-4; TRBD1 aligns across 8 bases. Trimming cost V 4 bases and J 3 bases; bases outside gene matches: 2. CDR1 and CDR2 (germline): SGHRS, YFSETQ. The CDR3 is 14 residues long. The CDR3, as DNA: TGCGCCAGCAGCCAGGGGGCTGCTAATGAAAAACTGTTTTTT. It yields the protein CASSQGAANEKLFF. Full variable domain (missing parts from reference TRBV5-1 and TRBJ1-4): KAGVTQTPRYLIKTRGQQVTLSCSPISGHRSVSWYQQTPGQGLQFLFEYFSETQRNKGNFPGRFSGRQFSNSRSEMNVSTLELGDSALYLCASSQGAANEKLFFGSGTQLSVL.

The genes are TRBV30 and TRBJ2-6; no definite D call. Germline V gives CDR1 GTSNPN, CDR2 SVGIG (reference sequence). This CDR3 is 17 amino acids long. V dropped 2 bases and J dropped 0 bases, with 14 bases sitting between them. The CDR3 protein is CAWSFPRPNSGANVLTF. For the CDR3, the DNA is TGTGCCTGGAGTTTTCCGCGACCGAACTCTGGGGCCAACGTCCTGACTTTC.

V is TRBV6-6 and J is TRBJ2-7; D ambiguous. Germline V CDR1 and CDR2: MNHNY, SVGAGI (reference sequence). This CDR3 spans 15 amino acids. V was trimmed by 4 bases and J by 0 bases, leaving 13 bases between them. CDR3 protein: CASSFVATASYEQYF. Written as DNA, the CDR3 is TGTGCCAGCAGTTTTGTCGCCACAGCCTCCTACGAGCAGTACTTC.

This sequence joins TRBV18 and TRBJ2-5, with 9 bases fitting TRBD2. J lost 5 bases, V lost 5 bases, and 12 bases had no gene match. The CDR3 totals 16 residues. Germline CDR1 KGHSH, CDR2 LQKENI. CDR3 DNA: TGTGCCAGCTCAGTCCTCGCGGCTAGCGGGGCCGAGACCCAGTACTTC. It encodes CASSVLAASGAETQYF.

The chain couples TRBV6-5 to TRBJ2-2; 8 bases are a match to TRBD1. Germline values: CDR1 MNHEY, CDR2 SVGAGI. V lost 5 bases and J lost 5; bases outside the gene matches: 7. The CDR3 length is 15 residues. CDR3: CASSRTGKKTGELFF. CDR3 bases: TGTGCCAGCAGTCGGACAGGGAAGAAGACCGGGGAGCTGTTTTTT.

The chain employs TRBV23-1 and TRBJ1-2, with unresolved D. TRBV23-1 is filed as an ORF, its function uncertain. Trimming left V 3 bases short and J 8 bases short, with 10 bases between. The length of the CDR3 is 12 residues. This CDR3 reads CASSQWISGYTF. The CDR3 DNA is TGCGCCAGCAGTCAGTGGATCTCGGGCTACACCTTC.

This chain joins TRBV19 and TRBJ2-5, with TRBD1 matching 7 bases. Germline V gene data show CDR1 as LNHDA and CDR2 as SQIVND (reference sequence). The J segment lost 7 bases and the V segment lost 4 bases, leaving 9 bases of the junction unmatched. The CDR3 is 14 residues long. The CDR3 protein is CASSTDRAKGTQYF. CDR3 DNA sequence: TGTGCCAGTAGTACCGACAGGGCGAAGGGGACCCAGTACTTC.

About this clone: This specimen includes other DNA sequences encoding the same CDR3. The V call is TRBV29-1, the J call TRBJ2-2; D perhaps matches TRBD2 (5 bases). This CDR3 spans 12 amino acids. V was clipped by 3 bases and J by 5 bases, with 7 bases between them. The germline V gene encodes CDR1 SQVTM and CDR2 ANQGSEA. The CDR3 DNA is TGCAGCGTTGATAGGAGGACCGGGGAGCTGTTTTTT. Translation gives CSVDRRTGELFF.

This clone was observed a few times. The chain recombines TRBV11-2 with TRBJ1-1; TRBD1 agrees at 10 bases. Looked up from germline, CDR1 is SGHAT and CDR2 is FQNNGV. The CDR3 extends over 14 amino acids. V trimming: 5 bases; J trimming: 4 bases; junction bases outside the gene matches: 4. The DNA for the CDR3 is TGTGCCAGCAGCCCCAGGACAGGGGGCACTGAAGCTTTCTTT. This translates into CASSPRTGGTEAFF. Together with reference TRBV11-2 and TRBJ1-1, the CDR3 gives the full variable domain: EAGVAQSPRYKIIEKRQSVAFWCNPISGHATLYWYQQILGQGPKLLIQFQNNGVVDDSQLPKDRFSAERLKGVDSTLKIQPAKLEDSAVYLCASSPRTGGTEAFFGQGTRLTVV.

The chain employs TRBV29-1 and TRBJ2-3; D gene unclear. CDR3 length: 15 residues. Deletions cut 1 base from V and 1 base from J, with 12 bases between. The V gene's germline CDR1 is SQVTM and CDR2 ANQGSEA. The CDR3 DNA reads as TGCAGCGTTGAAGGGGCCCGGGTAGGCACAGATACGCAGTATTTT. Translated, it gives CSVEGARVGTDTQYF.

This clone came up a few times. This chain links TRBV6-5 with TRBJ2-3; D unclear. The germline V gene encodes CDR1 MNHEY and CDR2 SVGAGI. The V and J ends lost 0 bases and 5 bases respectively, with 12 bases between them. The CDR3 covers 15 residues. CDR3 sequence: CASSYSGAAQDTQYF. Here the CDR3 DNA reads TGTGCCAGCAGTTACTCGGGTGCCGCACAAGATACGCAGTATTTT.

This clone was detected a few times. The CDR3 region is CASSQELEHLYGYTF. The CDR3 region has the DNA TGCGCCAGCAGCCAAGAGTTAGAACACCTCTATGGCTACACCTTC. The chain joins TRBV4-1 to TRBJ1-2; D unresolved. CDR1 is MGHRA, CDR2 YSYEKL, per germline. This CDR3 has 15 residues. Trimming took 0 bases from V and 4 from J, leaving 12 bases between them.

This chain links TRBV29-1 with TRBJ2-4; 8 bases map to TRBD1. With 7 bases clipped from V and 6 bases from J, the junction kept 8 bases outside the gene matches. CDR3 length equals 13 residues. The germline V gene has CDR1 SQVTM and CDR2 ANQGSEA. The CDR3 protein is CSAGKQGGNIQYF. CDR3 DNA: TGCAGCGCGGGGAAACAGGGGGGAAACATTCAGTACTTC.

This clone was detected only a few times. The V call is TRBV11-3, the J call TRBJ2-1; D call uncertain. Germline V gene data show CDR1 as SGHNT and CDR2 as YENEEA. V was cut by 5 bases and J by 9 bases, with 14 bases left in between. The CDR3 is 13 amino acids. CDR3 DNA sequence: TGTGCCAGCAGCCCGAGGTGGGCCGGTGAGCAGTTCTTC. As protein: CASSPRWAGEQFF. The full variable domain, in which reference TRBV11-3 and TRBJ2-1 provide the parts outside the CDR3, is EAGVVQSPRYKIIEKKQPVAFWCNPISGHNTLYWYLQNLGQGPELLIRYENEEAVDDSQLPKDRFSAERLKGVDSTLKIQPAELGDSAVYLCASSPRWAGEQFFGPGTRLTVL.

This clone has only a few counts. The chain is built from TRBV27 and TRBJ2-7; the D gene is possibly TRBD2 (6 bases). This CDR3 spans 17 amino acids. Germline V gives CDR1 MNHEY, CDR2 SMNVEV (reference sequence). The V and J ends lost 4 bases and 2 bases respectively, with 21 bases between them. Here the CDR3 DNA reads TGTGCCAGCAGTTCCCCCCCCACTTTGGGGGGTGCCTACGAGCAGTACTTC. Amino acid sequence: CASSSPPTLGGAYEQYF.

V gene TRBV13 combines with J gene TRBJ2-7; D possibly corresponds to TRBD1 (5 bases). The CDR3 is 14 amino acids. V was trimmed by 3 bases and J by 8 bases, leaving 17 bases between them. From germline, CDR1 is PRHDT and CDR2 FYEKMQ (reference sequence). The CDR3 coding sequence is TGTGCCAGCAGCTTCGTCAAGGGGAAGGGCCAGCAGTACTTC. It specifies CASSFVKGKGQQYF.